This TCR beta chain was sequenced in a study of blood T cell repertoires in COVID-19. Study processing details: Estimation of nucleated cell counts was performed using reference gene primer amplification. Assay used: immunoSEQ multiplex PCR; TCRdb lists only in-frame clones, some missing. V and J calls and clone size are copied from that table; D and trimming were computed from the DNA. The sample holds some 220,000 clones, roughly 85% seen once. Trimming at V came to 1 base and at J to 3 bases, leaving 5 bases not matched to a gene. Per germline, CDR1 SGHVS and CDR2 FQNEAQ. This CDR3 region has 16 residues.

The V gene is TRBV7-8, the J gene TRBJ2-1; 8 bases agree with TRBD2. Material: peripheral blood. The receptor was isolated from a man aged 50-59 years who had recovered from COVID-19. Here the CDR3 DNA reads TGTGCCAGCAGCTTAGTAGGGCTAGCGGGCTACAATGAGCAGTTCTTC. Its translation: CASSLVGLAGYNEQFF.